This T cell receptor beta chain derives from a study of a mutant IDH1 vaccine in newly diagnosed glioma. Study at large: All eight of the vaccinations patients received fell in weeks 1, 3, 5, 7, 11, 15, 19 and 23. Before enrollment, the patients had been treated with radiotherapy alone, temozolomide alone, or both together. Most of them had received both.

CDR1 and CDR2 from the germline V gene are SGHNT and YYREEE (reference sequence). The trim removed 4 bases at V and 6 bases at J, leaving 7 bases unmatched. The CDR3 is 14 amino acids. Profiling relied on immunoSEQ multiplex PCR, and the TCRdb table lists in-frame clones only, not all of them. The profile covers 82,000 or so clones, with roughly 85% appearing a single time and approximately 2.1% taken by the ten largest. Stated time point: week 23, last vaccination. In every dose of vaccine, 300 ug of mutant IDH1 20-mer peptide was given alongside topical imiquimod. This clone is medium-sized within its sample. The antigen remains unidentified.

Sequenced here: PBMCs, sampled from a glioma patient whose treatment included an IDH1 peptide vaccine. The V and J genes are TRBV5-4 and TRBJ1-5, with 7 bases aligning to TRBD1. The source is a man aged 25 to 45 with glioma. Some clones in this sample may be carry-over from other donors' samples. CDR3 region: CASSPGTEGQPQHF. In nucleotides, the CDR3 is TGTGCCAGCAGCCCCGGGACAGAAGGTCAGCCCCAGCATTTT.